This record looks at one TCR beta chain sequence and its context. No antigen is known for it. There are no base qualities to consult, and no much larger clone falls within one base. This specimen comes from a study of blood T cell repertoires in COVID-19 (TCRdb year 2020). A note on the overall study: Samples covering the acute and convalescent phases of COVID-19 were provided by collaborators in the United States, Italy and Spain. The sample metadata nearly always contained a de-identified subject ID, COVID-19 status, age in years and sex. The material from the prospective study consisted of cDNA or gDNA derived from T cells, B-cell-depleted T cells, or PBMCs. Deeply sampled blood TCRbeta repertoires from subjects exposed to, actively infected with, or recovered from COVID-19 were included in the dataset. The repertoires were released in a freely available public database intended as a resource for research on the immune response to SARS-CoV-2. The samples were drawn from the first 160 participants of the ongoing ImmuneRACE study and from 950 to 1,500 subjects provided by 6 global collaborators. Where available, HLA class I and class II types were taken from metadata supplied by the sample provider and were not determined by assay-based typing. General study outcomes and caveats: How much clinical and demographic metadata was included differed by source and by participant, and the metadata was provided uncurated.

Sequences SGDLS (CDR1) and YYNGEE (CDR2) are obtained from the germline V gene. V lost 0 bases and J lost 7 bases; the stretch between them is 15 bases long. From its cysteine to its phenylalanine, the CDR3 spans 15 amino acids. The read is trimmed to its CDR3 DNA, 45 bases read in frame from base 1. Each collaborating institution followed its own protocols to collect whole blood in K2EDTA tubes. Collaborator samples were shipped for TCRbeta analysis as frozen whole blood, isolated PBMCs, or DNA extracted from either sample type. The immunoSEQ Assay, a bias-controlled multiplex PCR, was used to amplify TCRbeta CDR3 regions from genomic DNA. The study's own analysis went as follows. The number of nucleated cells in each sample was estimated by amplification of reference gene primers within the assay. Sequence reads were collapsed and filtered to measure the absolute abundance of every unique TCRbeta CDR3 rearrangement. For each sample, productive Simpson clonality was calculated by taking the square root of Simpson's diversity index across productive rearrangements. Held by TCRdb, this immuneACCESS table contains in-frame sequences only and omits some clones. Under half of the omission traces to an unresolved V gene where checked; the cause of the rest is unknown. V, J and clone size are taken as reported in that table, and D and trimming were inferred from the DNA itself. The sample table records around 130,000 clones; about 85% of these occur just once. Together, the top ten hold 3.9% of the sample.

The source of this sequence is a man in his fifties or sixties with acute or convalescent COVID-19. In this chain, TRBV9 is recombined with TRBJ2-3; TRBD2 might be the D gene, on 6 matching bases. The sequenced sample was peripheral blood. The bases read TGTGCCAGCAGCGTAGGGACGGGAGCAACTCATACGCAGTATTTT. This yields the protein CASSVGTGATHTQYF.